This TCR beta chain was recorded in a study of blood T cell repertoires in COVID-19. In the study overall: COVID-19 samples, acute and convalescent, were from the United States, Italy and Spain.

The method was immunoSEQ multiplex PCR; TCRdb's version includes in-frame clones alone and lacks a portion of them. Here the sample spans more than 250,000 clones, 70% to 90% being singletons. Trimming removed 6 bases from V and 2 bases from J, with 13 bases in between. The CDR3 is 14 residues long. Looked up from germline, CDR1 is MNHEY and CDR2 is SVGAGI. The sequencing input was peripheral blood. This clonotype was obtained from a man younger than 35 with active or convalescent COVID-19. This sequence joins TRBV6-5 and TRBJ2-5; D call uncertain. The CDR3 is CASRGDGRQETQYF. CDR3 nucleotides: TGTGCCAGCAGAGGAGACGGTCGACAAGAGACCCAGTACTTC.